These T cell receptor beta chains were read from a single sample in a study of blood T cell repertoires in COVID-19. Repertoires were generated with immunoSEQ multiplex PCR, while TCRdb's copy carries only in-frame clones and drops some. This sample yields about 260,000 clones, of which approximately 84% are seen a single time; under 2% belongs to the top ten. The sequencing input was peripheral blood. These TCRs come from a woman of 80 years or more with acute or convalescent COVID-19. Each CDR3 is given with its conserved first and last residue. Each record gives: clone size, D gene, V gene, J gene, CDR3 DNA, CDR3 protein. D genes are given only for firm matches. The size entry is marked missing in some rows and otherwise reads once, few, many or a size class.

>once|.|TRBV6-2/TRBV6-3|TRBJ1-1
TGTGCCAGCAGTTTTCCCATGAACACTGAAGCTTTCTTT
CASSFPMNTEAFF
>.|TRBD1|TRBV2|TRBJ2-1
TGTGCCAGCAGGCTGGGGCAGGGGGCAGGGAATGAGCAGTTCTTC
CASRLGQGAGNEQFF
>.|TRBD2|TRBV5-6|TRBJ2-1
TGTGCCAGCAGCTTGTCTAGCGGGGGGCCCCGCTCCTACAATGAGCAGTTCTTC
CASSLSSGGPRSYNEQFF
>.|TRBD1|TRBV7-2|TRBJ1-1
TGTGCCAGCAGCTGGCGGACAGGGACGAACACTGAAGCTTTCTTT
CASSWRTGTNTEAFF
>.|.|TRBV6-5|TRBJ1-4
TGTGCCAGTCAGACAGAAAAACTGTTTTTT
CASQTEKLFF
>.|TRBD1|TRBV4-1|TRBJ2-1
TGCGCCAGCAGCCAGGGACGACAGGGGTCGTACAATGAGCAGTTCTTC
CASSQGRQGSYNEQFF
>.|TRBD2|TRBV9|TRBJ2-5
TGTGCCAGCAGCGTAGTTAGCGGGCCTCAAGAGACCCAGTACTTC
CASSVVSGPQETQYF
>.|TRBD1|TRBV7-2|TRBJ2-5
TGTGCCAGCAGATTCTACCAGGGGGCGGGTGAGACCCAGTACTTC
CASRFYQGAGETQYF
>.|.|TRBV29-1|TRBJ1-2
TGCAGCGTTGATGTTCAGGTCTATGGCTACACCTTC
CSVDVQVYGYTF
>.|TRBD1|TRBV18|TRBJ1-5
TGTGCCAGCTCACCAACAACAGGGGGGGGTCAGCCCCAGCATTTT
CASSPTTGGGQPQHF
>once|TRBD2|TRBV29-1|TRBJ2-1
TGCAGCGTTGATCCCGAGACTAGCGGGAGGATGTATGGGCAGTTCTTC
CSVDPETSGRMYGQFF
>few|.|TRBV14|TRBJ1-1
TGTGCCAGCAGCCAAGATCTTCTAGCGAACACTGAAGCTTTCTTT
CASSQDLLANTEAFF
>many|.|TRBV2|TRBJ1-1
TGTGCCAGCAAGAACTCTTACACTGAAGCTTTCTTT
CASKNSYTEAFF
>.|TRBD1|TRBV7-9|TRBJ1-1
TGTGCCAGCAGCCTAACATCGACAGGGGCGGCTTTCTTT
CASSLTSTGAAFF
>.|.|TRBV27|TRBJ2-7
TGTGCCAGCAGTTTACAGGGGTCCTTTTCCTACGAGCAGTACTTC
CASSLQGSFSYEQYF
>once|TRBD2|TRBV25-1|TRBJ2-1
TGTGCCAGCAGCTTCGCGGGGGTCTCCTACAATGAGCAGTTCTTC
CASSFAGVSYNEQFF
>few|.|TRBV25-1|TRBJ1-2
TGTGCCAGCAGTGAAGGAGGACAGAGTAATTACCTCGCTGGCTACACCTTC
CASSEGGQSNYLAGYTF
>.|TRBD2|TRBV7-8|TRBJ2-5
TGTGCCAGCAGCTTCCGAGCGGGGGCTGTTGAGACCCAGTACTTC
CASSFRAGAVETQYF
>.|.|TRBV5-5|TRBJ1-2
TGTGCCAGCAGCTTGGACAGTGGCTACACCTTC
CASSLDSGYTF
>.|.|TRBV10-3|TRBJ2-7
TGTGCCATCAGTGGAGGGGGGGCCTCCCTCTCCTACGAGCAGTACTTC
CAISGGGASLSYEQYF
>.|TRBD2|TRBV11-1|TRBJ2-7
TGTGCCAGCAGTTTAGGACTAGCGGGAGTAGGCGAGCAGTACTTC
CASSLGLAGVGEQYF
>.|TRBD1|TRBV5-1|TRBJ1-6
TGCGCCAGCAGCTTGGTGGGCAGGGGGGATAATTCACCCCTCCACTTT
CASSLVGRGDNSPLHF
>.|.|TRBV29-1|TRBJ2-6
TGCAGCGTTGAAGAGAGGATAGGAGGGGCCAACGTCCTGACTTTC
CSVEERIGGANVLTF
>few|.|TRBV5-6|TRBJ2-1
TGTGCCAGCACGCTAGGGGGAAGTAGGTACAATGAGCAGTTCTTC
CASTLGGSRYNEQFF
>.|.|TRBV6-5|TRBJ2-2
TGTGCCAGCAGTTGGCAGGGGCTCAACACCGGGGAGCTGTTTTTT
CASSWQGLNTGELFF
>few|TRBD2|TRBV30|TRBJ2-1
TGTGCCTGGACCCAGACTAGCGGGTCCTACAATGAGCAGTTCTTC
CAWTQTSGSYNEQFF
>.|.|TRBV29-1|TRBJ1-1
TGCAGCGGATCCAACAAGGAAGCTTTCTTT
CSGSNKEAFF
>.|.|TRBV28|TRBJ2-1
TGTGCCAGCAGAGAAGCGGGAGCAGGGGGGGACAATGAGCAGTTCTTC
CASREAGAGGDNEQFF
>.|TRBD1|TRBV28|TRBJ1-4
TGTGCCAGCAGTTCCGGACAGGGGCATAATGAAAAACTGTTTTTT
CASSSGQGHNEKLFF